This T cell receptor beta chain was found in a study of T-cell memory formation after mild COVID-19. General study findings and limits: Day 15 to 85 contractors were CD4/CD8 balanced; later expanders leaned CD4+.

With respect to this clonotype: Its antigen is as yet unknown.

The germline V and J ends were trimmed by 4 bases and 9 bases, with 16 bases remaining between them. The CDR3 has 12 residues. Germline V gene lookup returns CDR1 SQVTM and CDR2 ANQGSEA. TCRdb redid the calling of the 5' RACE reads with MiXCR, one entry per CDR3 protein. Seen here are under 300,000 distinct CDR3 sequences, around a tenth observed once, and the top ten hold more than 20%. J is TRBJ2-7 and V is TRBV29-1, with D tentatively TRBD1 or TRBD2 (6 bases each). The specimen sequenced was PBMCs or a T cell subset sorted from them (not recorded which). The TCR sequence derives from a man younger than 30 who had mild COVID-19 (a few samples of this study predate the infection). Cell type and time point are not known. CDR3 bases: TGCAGCGTTGTTGGGGGGCGCGGTGTGCAGTACGTC. As protein: CSVVGGRGVQYV.